A selection of T cell receptor beta chains follows, all from one sample in a study of blood T cell repertoires in COVID-19. Profiled with immunoSEQ multiplex PCR; TCRdb holds only in-frame clones, not every one. The data hold about 210,000 clones, with 75% to 90% observed a single time. The sequencing input was PBMCs or T cells enriched from blood (not recorded which). These receptors were collected from a man between 35 and 55 years old who had recovered from COVID-19. Both conserved end residues are part of each CDR3. D genes are given only for firm matches. Only some rows state a clone size, as once, few, many or a class for expanded clones.

len	j_gene	abundance	v_gene	d_gene	CDR3aa	CDR3nt
14	TRBJ1-1	.	TRBV7-3	.	CASSLRETGTEAFF	TGTGCCAGCAGCTTAAGGGAGACGGGGACAGAAGCTTTCTTT
16	TRBJ1-3	.	TRBV4-1	TRBD1	CASSRTGTGSGNTIYF	TGCGCCAGCAGCCGAACAGGGACAGGCTCTGGAAACACCATATATTTT
10	TRBJ2-7	few	TRBV6-1	.	CASSDTIHRF	TGTGCCAGCAGTGATACAATACATCGCTTC
15	TRBJ2-7	.	TRBV5-8	.	CASSLPSRADYEQYF	TGTGCCAGCAGCTTGCCCAGCAGGGCCGACTACGAGCAGTACTTC
16	TRBJ1-3	.	TRBV5-6	.	CASSSTGIFSGNTIYF	TGTGCCAGCAGCTCTACGGGGATTTTCTCTGGAAACACCATATATTTT
15	TRBJ1-5	.	TRBV12-5	TRBD1	CASGSKGQGNQPQHF	TGTGCTAGTGGCTCCAAGGGACAGGGCAATCAGCCCCAGCATTTT
15	TRBJ1-5	few	TRBV25-1	.	CASSDSGTPNQPQHF	TGTGCCAGCAGTGATTCCGGGACACCGAATCAGCCCCAGCATTTT
14	TRBJ2-1	.	TRBV24-1	TRBD1	CATLQGAAYNEQFF	TGTGCCACCCTACAGGGGGCGGCCTACAATGAGCAGTTCTTC
17	TRBJ1-4	.	TRBV5-4	.	CASSLDPTGATNEKLFF	TGTGCCAGCAGCTTGGATCCGACAGGTGCAACTAATGAAAAACTGTTTTTT
20	TRBJ2-1	.	TRBV4-2	TRBD2	CASSQERALAGELSYNEQFF	TGTGCCAGCAGCCAAGAACGGGCCCTAGCGGGAGAACTCTCCTACAATGAGCAGTTCTTC